This T cell receptor beta chain is drawn from a study of early T cells in non-severe SARS-CoV-2 infection. About the study: Bulk RNA taken from unsorted whole blood was sequenced, leaving chains unpaired.

The CDR3 extends over 14 amino acids. Per germline, CDR1 DFQATT and CDR2 SNEGSKA (reference sequence). V was cut by 3 bases and J by 0 bases, with 9 bases left in between. Attachment of unique molecular identifiers was made to individual cDNA molecules. MiXCR, applied by TCRdb to the 5' RACE reads, yields one record per CDR3 protein. The sample has 54,000 or so distinct CDR3 sequences, around 5.6% seen once. This clonotype occurred many times. The sequenced material came from whole blood. This receptor was taken from an adult who was a healthcare worker with PCR-confirmed SARS-CoV-2 infection or an uninfected control (not recorded which). This sequence joins TRBV20-1 and TRBJ1-3; no firm D call. CDR3 DNA: TGCAGTGCTAGGACCACTCACTCTGGAAACACCATATATTTT. Residues: CSARTTHSGNTIYF.